Below, one T cell receptor (beta chain) is given with its context. Antigen specificity is unknown. The deep-level immunoSEQ assay was used. Sequencing used immunoSEQ multiplex PCR; TCRdb keeps in-frame clones, though not all of them. This sample has millions of clones, with more than 80% found just once. The CDR3 runs 15 residues. Per germline, CDR1 MNHNY and CDR2 SVGAGI (reference sequence). With 7 bases clipped from V and 8 bases from J, the junction kept 14 bases outside the gene matches. These data belong to a study of shared clonotypes between healthy human individuals. Study findings and constraints: Among several donors, about 5% of naive CD4 clonotypes were found in common.

The sequencing sample was made of naive CD4+ T cells from PBMCs. Subset of the sample: CD45RA+ positively selected. This clonotype was obtained from a man aged 18 to 29 in good health. Some clones in this sample may be carry-over from other donors' samples. The chain links TRBV6-6 to TRBJ2-1; 7 nucleotides align to TRBD2. The CDR3 bases are TGTGCCAGCACCCCCCAGGCGGGAGTCTCGGATGAGCAGTTCTTC. Encoded protein: CASTPQAGVSDEQFF.